The 27 T cell receptor beta chains given below trace back to one sample, sequenced in a study of blood T cells in healthy people across ages. Then a second PCR, running roughly 7 to 11 cycles, was carried out with a sample-barcoded 5' primer and a J-beta primer mix. TCRdb fed the 5' RACE reads into MiXCR, producing one record per CDR3 protein. Among about 1.4 million distinct CDR3 sequences listed, roughly 60% were seen once. The sequenced sample was blood. These receptors were obtained from a man aged 18-30 years in good health.

This clonotype occurred a few times. The gene calls are TRBV27 and TRBJ1-1; tentative D call: TRBD1 (5 bases). This CDR3 comprises 15 residues. Trimming shortened V by 0 bases and J by 2 bases, and 10 bases separated the two germline ends. Germline CDR1 reads MNHEY; CDR2 reads SMNVEV (reference sequence). The CDR3 spells CASSLSRGGNTEAFF. The CDR3 DNA sequence: TGTGCCAGCAGTTTATCGAGGGGAGGAAACACTGAAGCTTTCTTT.

The J gene is TRBJ2-1, the V gene TRBV6-1; 7 bases align to TRBD2. V dropped 2 bases and J dropped 0; count of bases not matched to a gene: 4. The CDR3 extends over 16 amino acids. From germline, CDR1 is MNHNS and CDR2 SASEGT. CDR3 sequence: CASSELAVSSYNEQFF. The CDR3 DNA follows: TGTGCCAGCAGTGAACTAGCGGTTAGCTCCTACAATGAGCAGTTCTTC.

The J gene is TRBJ1-4, the V gene TRBV15; D is possibly TRBD1 (6 bases). Per germline, CDR1 LNHNV and CDR2 YYDKDF (reference sequence). With 6 bases removed from V and 5 bases from J, the gap between germline ends came to 10 bases. The length of the CDR3 is 13 residues. This chain's CDR3 is CATRDGQNEKLFF. The CDR3 region has the DNA TGTGCCACCAGGGACGGACAGAATGAAAAACTGTTTTTT.

This chain links TRBV5-1 with TRBJ2-3, with 11 bases identical to TRBD2. Looked up from germline, CDR1 is SGHRS and CDR2 is YFSETQ. The V and J ends lost 0 bases and 4 bases, in that order; junction bases with no gene match: 10. CDR3 length equals 18 residues. The CDR3 protein is CASSLDPSGRFSSDTQYF. For the CDR3, the DNA is TGCGCCAGCAGCTTGGACCCTAGCGGGAGGTTTTCTTCAGATACGCAGTATTTT.

Worth noting for this clonotype: Sequence at one end of the junction differs from germline and may be a read error. This chain joins TRBV10-3 and TRBJ2-2; 7 bases map to TRBD2. CDR3 length equals 15 residues. Germline V CDR1 and CDR2: ENHRY, SYGVKD. The CDR3 coding sequence is TGTGCCATCAGTGCGGGGGGAGGGAACACCGAGGAGCTGTTTTTT. This translates into CAISAGGGNTEELFF.

V is TRBV12-3 or TRBV12-4 and J is TRBJ1-1, with 7 positions matching TRBD1. V shed 6 bases and J 6 bases; nucleotides not matched to a gene: 7. This CDR3 is 13 amino acids long. DNA for the CDR3: TGTGCCAGCAGACGACAGGGTGGGGCTGAAGCTTTCTTT. Protein product: CASRRQGGAEAFF.

The chain employs TRBV20-1 and TRBJ2-3; D is unresolved. Germline loops: CDR1 DFQATT, CDR2 SNEGSKA (reference sequence). The CDR3 runs 12 residues. The V end lost 5 bases, the J end lost 2 bases, and 8 bases lay between the germline ends. CDR3 protein: CSAQRYTDTQYF. CDR3 bases: TGCAGTGCTCAGAGGTACACAGATACGCAGTATTTT.

This chain links TRBV29-1 with TRBJ2-2; possibly TRBD2 for D (6 bases). The germline V gene has CDR1 SQVTM and CDR2 ANQGSEA. V was shortened by 1 base and J by 2 bases, with 11 bases between the two germline ends. The CDR3 length is 15 residues. Here the CDR3 reads CSVEVSGDNTGELFF. The CDR3 DNA follows: TGCAGCGTTGAAGTGTCGGGGGATAACACCGGGGAGCTGTTTTTT.

The CDR3 here is CASSHDRGPETQYF. CDR3 coding DNA: TGCGCCAGCAGCCACGACAGGGGGCCAGAGACCCAGTACTTC. V gene TRBV4-3 combines with J gene TRBJ2-5; 10 positions agree with TRBD1. Per the germline V gene, CDR1 is LGHNA and CDR2 is YSLEER. The V gene end was trimmed by 3 bases and the J gene end by 4 bases; junction bases not matched to a gene: 2. The length of the CDR3 is 14 residues.

The chain joins TRBV7-9 to TRBJ1-2; unclear D gene. CDR1 SEHNR and CDR2 FQNEAQ come from the germline V gene (reference sequence). The CDR3 runs to 13 residues. V lost 5 bases to trimming and J lost 7 bases, with 14 bases between them. The CDR3 DNA reads as TGTGCCAGCAGCCCCCCGGGAAGTACTGGCTACACCTTC. This codes for CASSPPGSTGYTF.

With regard to this clonotype: This clone may be a read error of a much larger clone one base away. The chain is built from TRBV4-1 and TRBJ2-5; D is uncertain. There are 13 residues in the CDR3. The V gene's germline CDR1 is MGHRA and CDR2 YSYEKL. The CDR3 DNA follows: TGCGCCAGCAGCCAAGGGGGTCAAGAGAACCAGTACTTC. Translated: CASSQGGQENQYF.

V is TRBV27 and J is TRBJ2-7; tentatively, D is TRBD2 (5 bases). The germline gives CDR1 MNHEY, CDR2 SMNVEV (reference sequence). V was pared by 3 bases and J by 7 bases, with 13 bases between. The CDR3 is 13 residues long. In DNA form, the CDR3 reads TGTGCCAGCAGTTTGTCCGACTACAATGAGCAGTACTTC. Encoded protein: CASSLSDYNEQYF.

The rearrangement links TRBV11-1 to TRBJ2-1, with D unresolved. The CDR3 is made up of 15 amino acids. V lost 5 bases to trimming and J lost 0 bases, with 11 bases between them. Germline CDR1 reads SGHAT; CDR2 reads FQDESV (reference sequence). As DNA, the CDR3 is TGTGCCAGCAGCCGACGGATAAGCTCCTACAATGAGCAGTTCTTC. Its translation is CASSRRISSYNEQFF.

V and J are TRBV7-8 and TRBJ2-5, with 9 bases lining up with TRBD1. The V segment lost 4 bases and the J segment 4 bases; nucleotides outside the gene matches: 4. The CDR3 loop spans 14 amino acids. Germline CDR1 is SGHVS and CDR2 is FQNEAQ. As DNA, the CDR3 is TGTGCCAGCAGCTCACGGGACAGGGCAGAGACCCAGTACTTC. This sequence encodes CASSSRDRAETQYF.

This clonotype was seen more than once but under ten times. V gene TRBV5-1 combines with J gene TRBJ1-2; D is undetermined. Germline CDR1 is SGHRS and CDR2 is YFSETQ. Trimming cost V 0 bases and J 1 base, with 10 bases left between them. CDR3 length: 15 residues. CDR3 sequence: CASSLESAYNYGYTF. CDR3 sequence (DNA): TGCGCCAGCAGCTTGGAGTCAGCCTATAACTATGGCTACACCTTC.

V and J are TRBV6-2 or TRBV6-3 and TRBJ2-7; 10 nucleotides agree with TRBD2. With 5 bases clipped from V and 2 bases from J, the junction kept 3 bases outside the gene matches. The germline V gene encodes CDR1 MNHEY and CDR2 SVGEGT. This CDR3 has 14 amino acids. The CDR3 region is CASSDGTSAYEQYF. The CDR3 nucleotides are TGTGCCAGCAGTGACGGGACTAGCGCCTACGAGCAGTACTTC.

This clonotype was seen a handful of times. The CDR3 protein is CASSSWGGETQYF. The CDR3 DNA is TGTGCCAGCAGCTCTTGGGGGGGCGAGACCCAGTACTTC. The rearrangement links TRBV7-2 to TRBJ2-5, with a weak D call TRBD2 (7 bases). The germline V and J ends were trimmed by 4 bases and 5 bases, with 11 bases remaining between them. Germline-derived CDR1 and CDR2 are SGHTA and FQGNSA. The CDR3 sequence is 13 residues long.

The J gene is TRBJ1-2, the V gene TRBV29-1; TRBD1 matches 8 bases. In germline, CDR1 is SQVTM, CDR2 ANQGSEA. The CDR3 totals 14 residues. With V trimmed by 6 bases and J by 4 bases, 10 bases remained unmatched. The CDR3 DNA reads as TGCAGCGTCCGGACAGGGAGTTTTGGCTATGGCTACACCTTC. This codes for CSVRTGSFGYGYTF.

CDR3 DNA sequence: TGCAGTGCTAGAGACCCCGGGGACCAGCTCCCGTCCGATACGCAGTATTTT. It yields the protein CSARDPGDQLPSDTQYF. This chain connects TRBV20-1 to TRBJ2-3; D is tentatively TRBD1 or TRBD2 (5 bases each). This CDR3 has 17 residues. Per the germline V gene, CDR1 is DFQATT and CDR2 is SNEGSKA (reference sequence). V lost 0 bases to trimming and J lost 6 bases, with 22 bases between them.

This chain links TRBV30 with TRBJ2-5; 9 nucleotides agree with TRBD1. This CDR3 spans 15 amino acids. Trimming at V came to 2 bases and at J to 5 bases, leaving 9 bases not matched to a gene. The V gene's germline CDR1 is GTSNPN and CDR2 SVGIG (reference sequence). The CDR3 here is CAWSLLQGAGETQYF. CDR3 bases: TGTGCCTGGAGTCTACTACAGGGGGCCGGTGAGACCCAGTACTTC. The variable domain in full, with the rest retrieved from reference TRBV30 and TRBJ2-5, is SQTIHQWPATLVQPVGSPLSLECTVEGTSNPNLYWYRQAAGRGLQLLFYSVGIGQISSEVPQNLSASRPQDRQFILSSKKLLLSDSGFYLCAWSLLQGAGETQYFGPGTRLLVL.

This sequence joins TRBV20-1 and TRBJ2-7; no definite D call. The V end lost 5 bases, the J end lost 3 bases, and 14 bases lay between the germline ends. The CDR3 spans 13 residues. In germline, CDR1 is DFQATT, CDR2 SNEGSKA (reference sequence). CDR3 sequence reads: CSALISRNYEQYF. The CDR3 DNA reads TGCAGTGCTCTTATTTCACGGAACTACGAGCAGTACTTC.

This sequence joins TRBV7-8 and TRBJ2-1, with TRBD1 identical over 9 bases. Unmatched junction bases numbered 8, after V lost 5 bases and J lost 3 bases. Per germline, CDR1 SGHVS and CDR2 FQNEAQ. CDR3 length: 16 amino acids. CDR3 in amino acids: CASSIPTGGSYNEQFF. The CDR3 DNA reads TGTGCCAGCAGCATTCCAACAGGGGGCAGCTACAATGAGCAGTTCTTC.

This clonotype was detected a few times. The chain uses TRBV20-1 and TRBJ2-1; possibly TRBD2 for D (6 bases). V dropped 4 bases and J dropped 3 bases, with 13 bases sitting between them. CDR1 and CDR2 from the germline V gene are DFQATT and SNEGSKA (reference sequence). The CDR3 sequence is 14 residues long. The CDR3 spells CSATGGPGYNEQFF. Written as DNA, the CDR3 is TGCAGTGCTACCGGAGGGCCAGGCTACAATGAGCAGTTCTTC.

The rearrangement links TRBV20-1 to TRBJ2-1; 8 bases line up with TRBD2. The CDR3 runs 14 residues. The germline V gene encodes CDR1 DFQATT and CDR2 SNEGSKA (reference sequence). J gave up 4 bases and V 6 bases, and 8 bases lay outside the gene matches. The CDR3 sequence is CSAWELAAYNEQFF. The CDR3 coding sequence is TGCAGTGCCTGGGAACTAGCGGCGTACAATGAGCAGTTCTTC.

The rearrangement joins TRBV12-3 or TRBV12-4 to TRBJ2-4, with no clear D. The end of the DNA fits TRBJ2-7 better, so the J call may be wrong. There are 15 residues in the CDR3. The DNA for the CDR3 is TGTGCCAGCAGTAACCTCGGCCTTACTATTTACGAGCAGTACTTC. This encodes CASSNLGLTIYEQYF.

V usage is TRBV2 and J usage is TRBJ1-2, with 8 bases aligning to TRBD1. V shed 6 bases, J shed 6 bases, and the junction held 12 bases outside the gene matches. The germline V gene encodes CDR1 SNHLY and CDR2 FYNNEI. This CDR3 has 15 amino acids. CDR3: CASRNYRGSQHGYTF. CDR3 DNA: TGTGCCAGCAGGAACTACAGGGGGTCGCAACATGGCTACACCTTC.

As regards this clonotype: The junction does not match germline at one end; this may be a read error. The rearrangement joins TRBV29-1 to TRBJ2-5; TRBD1 matches 8 bases. This CDR3 region has 12 residues. The germline V gene has CDR1 SQVTM and CDR2 ANQGSEA. This CDR3 reads CSVGDRLETRYF. The CDR3 DNA reads as TGCAGCGTCGGGGACAGGTTGGAGACCCGGTACTTC. Filled out from reference TRBV29-1 and TRBJ2-5, the complete variable domain reads SAVISQKPSRDICQRGTSLTIQCQVDSQVTMMFWYRQQPGQSLTLIATANQGSEATYESGFVIDKFPISRPNLTFSTLTVSNMSPEDSSIYLCSVGDRLETRYFGPGTRLLVL.